This T cell receptor beta chain was obtained from a study of cytomegalovirus exposure and HLA in healthy donors. The CDR3 sequence is 15 residues long. V trimming: 4 bases; J trimming: 4 bases; junction bases outside the gene matches: 5. Germline lookup yields CDR1 SGHTS and CDR2 YDEGEE. Use of 60 Vbeta and 13 Jbeta primers characterized the PCR. TCRdb's table, derived via immunoSEQ multiplex PCR, lists solely in-frame clones and lacks some. In the table there are 35,000 to 50,000 clones, 60% to 75% of which are singletons. The sample comprised PBMCs. The clonotype originates from a man in his forties in good health and CMV-seronegative. The chain links TRBV5-8 to TRBJ2-2, with TRBD1 matching over 9 bases. CDR3 DNA: TGTGCCAGCAGCCCCGGGACAGGGTTCACCGGGGAGCTGTTTTTT. Its protein is CASSPGTGFTGELFF.